The source of this TCR beta chain is a study of CD8+ T cells in alopecia areata (dated by TCRdb to the late 2010s). In terms of the full investigation: Treated patients were enrolled in an open-label pilot trial of oral tofacitinib, 5 to 10 mg twice daily, for moderate-to-severe alopecia areata. Patients stayed on tofacitinib for 6 to 18 months and then had 6 months of follow-up off drug so that delayed response and recurrence could be assessed. Scalp clonality was compared among normal scalp (n=4), patchy alopecia areata scalp (n=8), and alopecia totalis/universalis scalp (n=8). Disease severity in treated patients was measured with the SALT score, which quantifies the percentage of affected scalp surface area. Amplification of TCRbeta CDR3 regions was done by immunoSEQ multiplex PCR using 35 Vbeta forward primers and 13 Jbeta reverse primers. The RNA source kit depended on sample type: the PAXgene miRNA kit for fixed scalp, the miRNeasy kit for PBMCs, and the RNeasy kit for mouse skin. On the human side, TCRbeta sequencing was run on scalp tissue and on sorted CD4+ and CD8+ peripheral blood T cells from healthy controls and from alopecia areata patients with either patchy or totalis/universalis disease. The study used high-throughput TCRbeta sequencing to examine T cell clonal expansion in alopecia areata, in both the C3H/HeJ mouse model and human patients. Biopsies were taken from tofacitinib-treated patients at baseline and again at 4 and 24 weeks into treatment, and several of those patients also had a later scalp biopsy.

This specimen's time point label, interpreted: around 24 weeks on oral tofacitinib. The treatment or condition label of this sample denotes: oral pan-JAK inhibitor, 5-10 mg twice daily. Peripheral blood and lesional scalp punch biopsies were obtained from patients with alopecia areata. PBMCs were separated by density centrifugation and stained for CD3, CD4 and CD8, after which CD4+ and CD8+ T cells were sorted on a FACSAria. The protocol used for the library was the immunoSEQ multiplex PCR assay. RNA was extracted from all samples and reverse transcribed into cDNA, which served as template for TCR sequencing. First-strand cDNA was synthesized with SuperScript III using a 2:1 mix of oligo-dT and random hexamers. A synthetic immune receptor repertoire was used to gauge amplification bias, and whatever bias remained was removed computationally. Per the source publication's procedure: Raw reads were preprocessed to remove errors, and CDR3 was defined according to IMGT conventions as the region from the conserved cysteine to phenylalanine. Clonality was calculated as 1 minus Shannon entropy normalized by log2 of the number of productive unique TCRs. CD4 or CD8 identity of scalp clones was inferred by cross-referencing scalp TCRbeta sequences with sorted blood CD4 and CD8 repertoires. TCRdb re-hosts the immuneACCESS table, in-frame sequences only. Its copies lack some clones; in the studies checked, an unresolved V gene accounts for under half of them, and the cause for the rest is not known. V, J and clone size are taken as reported in that table, and D and trimming were inferred from the DNA itself. This sample has about 120,000 clones in its table, and roughly 55% of those were observed once. In total, the top ten clones hold 12% of the sample.

As to this clone: The antigen it recognizes is unknown. No per-base quality is available; no much larger clone lies one base away.

CDR1 MNHNY and CDR2 SVGAGI are derived from the germline V gene (reference sequence). The CDR3 covers 14 residues, taking in both the cysteine and the phenylalanine. Of the read, only the CDR3 DNA is kept; its 42 bases are in frame from base 1. Relative to germline, V is 1 base shorter and J is 7 bases shorter, with 13 bases between their ends. On the study overall, not on this receptor specifically: Resident alphabeta T cells in normal human skin are also sequenced, complicating scalp TCR repertoire analysis, unlike mouse skin dominated by gammadelta T cells. Tofacitinib significantly decreased scalp clonality and the number of expanded CD8+ clones among the top 100 scalp clones. Because the treated cohort was small and had only one nonresponder, larger studies are needed to examine links between baseline CD8+ expansion and response. During tofacitinib treatment, many expanded lesional clones stuck around in both scalp and blood, and this persistence may partly explain why relapse happens after treatment is stopped. Shared TCR sequences between patients were less evident than in mice, which may be partly attributable to HLA diversity in the patient population. Compared with normal scalp, lesional scalp, particularly in alopecia totalis/universalis, had higher clonality and more expanded CD8+ clones, which suggests antigenic drive.

The chain links TRBV6-6 with TRBJ1-2, with a weak D call of TRBD1 (6 bases match). The origin of this receptor is a human donor with alopecia areata. The source material was CD8+ T cells sorted from blood, sampled at week 24, from a patient treated with tofacitinib. Read as DNA, the sequence is TGTGCCAGCAGTTACTACGGGACACAATCTGGCTACACCTTC. Its protein product is CASSYYGTQSGYTF.